This T cell receptor beta chain was captured in a study of T-cell memory formation after mild COVID-19. Study-level points and caveats: Cross-reactive memory appears to have joined, as suggested by some responding clones showing up in pre-infection memory.

Via MiXCR, TCRdb re-called the 5' RACE reads, giving one row per CDR3 protein. The sample lists 34,000 or so distinct CDR3 sequences, 7% to 8% occurring once. This CDR3 comprises 14 residues. The germline gives CDR1 SQVTM, CDR2 ANQGSEA. Trimming cost V 3 bases and J 8 bases, with 19 bases left between them. In this sample, this clonotype turned up many times. The antigen is not known. This sequence originates from a man aged 18 to 30 who had mild COVID-19 (a few samples of this study predate the infection). Cell type and time point are not known. The sample consisted of PBMCs or a T cell subset sorted from them (not recorded which). The V and J genes are TRBV29-1 and TRBJ1-2, with a tentative D call TRBD1 (5 bases). CDR3 region: CSVDQAGRGFGYTF. The CDR3 DNA reads TGCAGCGTTGACCAAGCTGGGAGGGGATTCGGCTACACCTTC.